The present T cell receptor (beta chain) was sequenced within a study of cytomegalovirus exposure and HLA in healthy donors. The PCR was carried out with 60 Vbeta primers and 13 Jbeta primers. Measured with immunoSEQ multiplex PCR; TCRdb has only the in-frame clones, and not every one. This sample's table reports under 200,000 clones. Whole-study findings and limits: Presence/absence analyses supposed approximately even sequencing depth among donors.

Of note for this clone: Antigen specificity is unknown.

Germline assignment: CDR1 SGHNT and CDR2 YENEEA. This CDR3 contains 16 residues. After removal of 1 base from V and 4 bases from J, the junction contained 6 bases not matched to a gene. Likely unrecorded immune exposures existed in these nominally healthy donors. Sequencing was performed on PBMCs. The source is a woman aged 18-29 years in good health and CMV-seropositive. The chain couples TRBV11-3 to TRBJ2-1; TRBD1 matches 8 bases. CDR3 nucleotides: TGTGCCAGCAGCTTAGTGGGGACAGGAACGTACAATGAGCAGTTCTTC. Amino acid sequence: CASSLVGTGTYNEQFF.